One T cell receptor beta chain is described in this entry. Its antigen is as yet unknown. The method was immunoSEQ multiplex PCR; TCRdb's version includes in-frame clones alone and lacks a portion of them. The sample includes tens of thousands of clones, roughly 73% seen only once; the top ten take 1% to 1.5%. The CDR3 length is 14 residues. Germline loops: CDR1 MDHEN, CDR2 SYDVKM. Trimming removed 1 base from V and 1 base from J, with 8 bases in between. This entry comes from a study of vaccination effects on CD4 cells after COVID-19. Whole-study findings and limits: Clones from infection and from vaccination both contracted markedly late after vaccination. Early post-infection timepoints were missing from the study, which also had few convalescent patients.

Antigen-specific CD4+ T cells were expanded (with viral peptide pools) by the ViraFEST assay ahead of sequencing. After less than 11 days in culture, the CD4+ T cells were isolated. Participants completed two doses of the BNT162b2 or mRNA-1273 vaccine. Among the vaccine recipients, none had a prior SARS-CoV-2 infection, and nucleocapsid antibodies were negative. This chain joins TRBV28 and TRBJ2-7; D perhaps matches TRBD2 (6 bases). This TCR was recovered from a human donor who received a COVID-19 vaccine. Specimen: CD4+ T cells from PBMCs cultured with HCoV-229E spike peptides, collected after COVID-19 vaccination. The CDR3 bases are TGTGCCAGCAGTTTATCGGGGGAATCCTACGAGCAGTACGTC. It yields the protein CASSLSGESYEQYV.